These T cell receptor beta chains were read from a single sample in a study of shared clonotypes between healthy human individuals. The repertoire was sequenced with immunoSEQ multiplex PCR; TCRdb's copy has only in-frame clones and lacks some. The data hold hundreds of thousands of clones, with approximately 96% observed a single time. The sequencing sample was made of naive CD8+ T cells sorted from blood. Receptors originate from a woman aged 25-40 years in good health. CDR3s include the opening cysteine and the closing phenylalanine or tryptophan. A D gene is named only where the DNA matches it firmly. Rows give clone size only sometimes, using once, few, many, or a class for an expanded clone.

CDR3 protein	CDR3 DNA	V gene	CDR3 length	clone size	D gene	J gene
CASSLGRGTNYGYTF	TGTGCCAGCAGTTTGGGGCGGGGCACTAACTATGGCTACACCTTC	TRBV27	15	.	.	TRBJ1-2
CASSLALAGAYNEQFF	TGTGCCAGCAGCTTAGCACTAGCGGGAGCCTACAATGAGCAGTTCTTC	TRBV5-6	16	.	TRBD2	TRBJ2-1
CASSSGTEQETQYF	TGTGCCAGCAGCTCCGGGACAGAGCAAGAGACCCAGTACTTC	TRBV11-2	14	.	TRBD1	TRBJ2-5
CASSIRTVKTEAFF	TGTGCCAGTAGTATACGGACAGTAAAAACTGAAGCTTTCTTT	TRBV19	14	.	.	TRBJ1-1
CASSPDTTSGNQPQHF	TGTGCCAGCAGTCCGGACACGACTTCAGGGAATCAGCCCCAGCATTTT	TRBV28	16	.	.	TRBJ1-5
CASSLGLAGGYTGELFF	TGCGCCAGCAGCTTGGGACTAGCGGGAGGATATACCGGGGAGCTGTTTTTT	TRBV5-1	17	.	TRBD2	TRBJ2-2
CASSPWGGSDNEQFF	TGTGCCAGCAGCCCGTGGGGAGGGAGTGACAATGAGCAGTTCTTC	TRBV9	15	.	TRBD2	TRBJ2-1
CASSPGTSYEQYF	TGTGCCAGCAGCCCCGGGACTTCCTACGAGCAGTACTTC	TRBV7-9	13	.	.	TRBJ2-7
CATRDFQETQYF	TGTGCCACGAGGGATTTCCAAGAGACCCAGTACTTC	TRBV2	12	.	.	TRBJ2-5
CASSQGLFYTF	TGTGCCAGCAGCCAAGGGCTTTTTTACACCTTC	TRBV4-2	11	few	.	TRBJ1-2
CSVEGGTIPSYEQYF	TGCAGCGTTGAGGGCGGGACTATTCCCTCCTACGAGCAGTACTTC	TRBV29-1	15	few	TRBD2	TRBJ2-7
CASSETSGRSGSGEQFF	TGTGCCAGCAGCGAGACTAGCGGGAGATCCGGCTCGGGTGAGCAGTTCTTC	TRBV9	17	.	TRBD2	TRBJ2-1
CASSSGWGADEQYF	TGTGCCAGCAGCTCCGGATGGGGGGCCGACGAGCAGTACTTC	TRBV5-4	14	once	.	TRBJ2-7
CASSLVAENTEAFF	TGCGCCAGCAGCTTGGTAGCAGAAAACACTGAAGCTTTCTTT	TRBV5-1	14	.	.	TRBJ1-1
CASSSTLNTEAFF	TGTGCCAGCAGTTCGACACTGAACACTGAAGCTTTCTTT	TRBV6-6	13	.	.	TRBJ1-1
CASSPGTSAYEQYF	TGTGCCAGCAGTCCCGGGACTAGCGCCTACGAGCAGTACTTC	TRBV27	14	.	TRBD2	TRBJ2-7
CASSSGLAGGPSSYNEQFF	TGTGCCAGCAGCTCGGGACTAGCGGGAGGGCCTAGCTCCTACAATGAGCAGTTCTTC	TRBV7-6	19	.	TRBD2	TRBJ2-1
CASSIGLAPQNEQFF	TGTGCCAGTAGTATAGGGCTAGCGCCGCAAAATGAGCAGTTCTTC	TRBV19	15	.	.	TRBJ2-1
CASSPMGQISTDTQYF	TGTGCCAGCAGCCCCATGGGCCAGATTAGCACAGATACGCAGTATTTT	TRBV13	16	.	.	TRBJ2-3
CASSLAGHSSYNEQFF	TGTGCCAGCAGTCTAGCGGGACATAGCTCCTACAATGAGCAGTTCTTC	TRBV13	16	.	TRBD2	TRBJ2-1
CASSSGTSVEFF	TGTGCCAGCAGCTCCGGGACTAGCGTTGAGTTCTTC	TRBV5-6	12	.	TRBD2	TRBJ2-1
CASSLNWGSGTGELFF	TGTGCCAGCAGCTTAAATTGGGGTAGCGGGACCGGGGAGCTGTTTTTT	TRBV11-2	16	.	TRBD2	TRBJ2-2
CASRGASEQYF	TGTGCCAGCAGGGGGGCATCCGAGCAGTACTTC	TRBV28	11	.	.	TRBJ2-7
CATSSGTFGEQYF	TGTGCCACCAGCAGCGGGACTTTCGGCGAGCAGTACTTC	TRBV15	13	.	.	TRBJ2-7
CASSPLASTNEKLFF	TGTGCCAGCAGTCCCCTTGCCTCAACTAATGAAAAACTGTTTTTT	TRBV28	15	.	.	TRBJ1-4
CASSESPNYGYTF	TGTGCCAGCAGTGAAAGTCCTAACTATGGCTACACCTTC	TRBV2	13	once	.	TRBJ1-2
CASSLAESGELFF	TGTGCCAGCAGCTTAGCGGAGTCGGGGGAGCTGTTTTTT	TRBV7-7	13	.	.	TRBJ2-2
CASSVLAGGYNEQFF	TGTGCCAGCAGTGTCCTAGCGGGAGGGTACAATGAGCAGTTCTTC	TRBV27	15	.	TRBD2	TRBJ2-1
CASSWGTSGLNTGELFF	TGTGCCAGCAGCTGGGGGACTAGCGGGCTGAACACCGGGGAGCTGTTTTTT	TRBV5-8	17	.	TRBD2	TRBJ2-2
CASSPFRGYGYTF	TGTGCCAGCAGTCCTTTCAGGGGCTATGGCTACACCTTC	TRBV27	13	few	.	TRBJ1-2
CASSSTGGAWDNEQFF	TGCGCCAGCAGCTCAACAGGGGGCGCATGGGACAATGAGCAGTTCTTC	TRBV5-1	16	.	TRBD1	TRBJ2-1
CASTPTGTSGYQETQYF	TGTGCCAGTACCCCAACCGGGACTAGCGGGTACCAAGAGACCCAGTACTTC	TRBV19	17	once	TRBD2	TRBJ2-5
CATRPRGSGELYNEQFF	TGTGCCACCAGACCCCGGGGTAGCGGGGAACTCTACAATGAGCAGTTCTTC	TRBV19	17	.	TRBD2	TRBJ2-1
CATSPGGNEQYF	TGTGCCACCAGCCCAGGGGGAAACGAGCAGTACTTC	TRBV15	12	few	TRBD1	TRBJ2-7
CASSSQHPPGIF	TGTGCCAGCAGCTCCCAGCACCCCCCCGGGATCTTC	TRBV13	12	.	.	TRBJ2-1
CASSLDGTTPFSEQFF	TGCGCCAGCAGCTTAGACGGGACTACCCCTTTTAGTGAGCAGTTCTTC	TRBV5-1	16	once	TRBD2	TRBJ2-1
CASSKGTSGNYEQYF	TGTGCCAGCAGCAAAGGGACTAGCGGGAACTACGAGCAGTACTTC	TRBV28	15	.	TRBD2	TRBJ2-7
CASSHQAGVRTNTGELFF	TGCGCCAGCAGCCATCAAGCGGGAGTTCGGACGAACACCGGGGAGCTGTTTTTT	TRBV4-1	18	.	TRBD2	TRBJ2-2
CASRVQGGDQPQHF	TGTGCCAGCAGAGTACAGGGGGGAGATCAGCCCCAGCATTTT	TRBV6-4	14	once	TRBD1	TRBJ1-5
CASSLEGTGPLLPYTEAFF	TGTGCCAGCAGCTTAGAGGGGACAGGGCCCCTTCTTCCTTACACTGAAGCTTTCTTT	TRBV7-8	19	.	TRBD1	TRBJ1-1
CASSILLHYSNQPQHF	TGTGCCAGTAGTATTCTCCTACATTATAGCAATCAGCCCCAGCATTTT	TRBV19	16	.	.	TRBJ1-5
CASLGSGGDEQYF	TGTGCCAGCTTGGGGTCAGGTGGTGACGAGCAGTACTTC	TRBV2	13	once	.	TRBJ2-7
CASSFQGAGGYTF	TGTGCCAGCAGTTTTCAGGGGGCGGGCGGCTACACCTTC	TRBV5-4	13	.	TRBD1	TRBJ1-2
CASSPSPIAGVYEQYF	TGTGCCAGCAGCCCCAGCCCCATAGCGGGAGTTTACGAGCAGTACTTC	TRBV9	16	.	TRBD2	TRBJ2-7
CASSQDFPPDTQYF	TGCGCCAGCAGCCAAGATTTCCCTCCAGATACGCAGTATTTT	TRBV4-1	14	.	.	TRBJ2-3
CASNSGDQETQYF	TGTGCCAGTAACTCTGGGGACCAAGAGACCCAGTACTTC	TRBV19	13	once	.	TRBJ2-5
CASSVPGGNEQFF	TGTGCCAGCAGTGTCCCAGGGGGTAATGAGCAGTTCTTC	TRBV28	13	.	TRBD1	TRBJ2-1
CASRRDTLSTGELFF	TGTGCCAGCAGACGGGACACCTTGTCCACCGGGGAGCTGTTTTTT	TRBV28	15	once	.	TRBJ2-2
CASSLAGGADGYTF	TGTGCCAGCAGCTTAGCAGGGGGCGCTGATGGCTACACCTTC	TRBV7-9	14	.	TRBD1	TRBJ1-2
CASKSGEPNEQFF	TGTGCCAGCAAGTCAGGAGAACCCAATGAGCAGTTCTTC	TRBV27	13	.	.	TRBJ2-1
CASGLAGGRNEQFF	TGTGCCAGCGGACTAGCGGGAGGGCGGAATGAGCAGTTCTTC	TRBV2	14	.	TRBD2	TRBJ2-1
CSMGLVLSNEQFF	TGCAGCATGGGACTAGTTTTGTCCAATGAGCAGTTCTTC	TRBV29-1	13	.	TRBD2	TRBJ2-1
CASRPPGHPVDEQYF	TGTGCCAGCAGGCCACCGGGACACCCTGTGGACGAGCAGTACTTC	TRBV5-8	15	.	.	TRBJ2-7
CASEVDSTDTQYF	TGTGCCAGCGAAGTGGATAGCACAGATACGCAGTATTTT	TRBV7-9	13	.	.	TRBJ2-3
CASSVRFAGATNQPQHF	TGTGCCAGCAGTGTAAGGTTCGCAGGGGCGACCAATCAGCCCCAGCATTTT	TRBV6-4	17	.	.	TRBJ1-5
CASSGQGLAGTDVGELFF	TGTGCCAGCAGCGGGCAGGGACTAGCGGGAACTGATGTCGGGGAGCTGTTTTTT	TRBV5-5	18	.	TRBD2	TRBJ2-2
CASSLLTAVAYNEQFF	TGTGCCAGCAGCTTATTGACAGCGGTTGCCTACAATGAGCAGTTCTTC	TRBV7-9	16	.	.	TRBJ2-1